This T cell receptor beta chain was sequenced in a study of T cell responses to AZD1222 COVID-19 vaccine. J was trimmed by 3 bases and V by 7 bases; bases with no gene match: 17. The V gene's germline CDR1 is MNHEY and CDR2 SMNVEV (reference sequence). CDR3 size: 17 residues. Assay used: immunoSEQ multiplex PCR; TCRdb lists only in-frame clones, some missing. The table includes approximately 150,000 clones, roughly nine tenths detected once. This specimen consisted of peripheral blood, obtained on day 0 of AZD1222 vaccination. This chain joins TRBV27 and TRBJ1-1, with 7 bases lining up with TRBD1. The receptor was isolated from an adult in good health. The CDR3 loop is CASTPQSPQGTDTEAFF. CDR3 DNA: TGTGCCAGCACCCCCCAGTCCCCACAGGGGACGGACACTGAAGCTTTCTTT.